The 9 T cell receptor beta chains given below trace back to one sample, sequenced in a study of T-cell reconstitution after alpha-beta-depleted transplantation in children. Preparing the TCRbeta library involved the use of unique molecular identifiers. TCRdb processed the PCR reads anew with MiXCR; each CDR3 protein has one entry. Among 450,000 to 600,000 distinct CDR3 sequences listed, under 15% were seen once. The sequenced sample was PBMCs, mostly from graft donor cells, obtained 360 days after TCRalphabeta/CD19-depleted stem cell transplant. These receptors came from a male patient aged 10 to 17 who had a stem cell transplant for acute myeloid leukemia, so the T cells may come from the graft donor.

This clonotype was seen many times. This sequence joins TRBV20-1 and TRBJ2-5, with 10 bases that match TRBD1. Germline trimming cut 0 bases from V and 2 bases from J; bases unmatched to any gene: 9. Per the germline V gene, CDR1 is DFQATT and CDR2 is SNEGSKA (reference sequence). The CDR3 loop spans 17 amino acids. The CDR3 nucleotides are TGCAGTGCTAGAGATCCAGGACAGGGGGTCCCTCAAGAGACCCAGTACTTC. Translation gives CSARDPGQGVPQETQYF.

This clonotype was seen only a few times. This chain joins TRBV20-1 and TRBJ2-5, with TRBD2 identical over 10 bases. Germline CDR1 and CDR2: DFQATT and SNEGSKA (reference sequence). Trimming at V came to 6 bases and at J to 5 bases, leaving 6 bases not matched to a gene. CDR3 size: 13 residues. The CDR3 loop is CSATLAGAETQYF. The CDR3 nucleotides read TGCAGTGCGACTCTAGCGGGAGCGGAGACCCAGTACTTC.

The sample holds many counts of this clonotype. The chain is built from TRBV15 and TRBJ2-5; D may be TRBD1 or TRBD2 (5 bases each). CDR1 and CDR2 from the germline V gene are LNHNV and YYDKDF (reference sequence). Between the trimmed V and J ends, which lost 9 bases and 9 bases, there was a span of 26 bases. The CDR3 runs 15 residues. CDR3 in DNA: TGTGCCACGGGAACCGGGACGATGGAGACAATGGCCCAGTACTTC. It translates to CATGTGTMETMAQYF.

The J gene is TRBJ2-7, the V gene TRBV15, with D uncertain. Germline-derived CDR1 and CDR2 are LNHNV and YYDKDF (reference sequence). The CDR3 is 14 residues long. The germline V and J ends were trimmed by 3 bases and 2 bases, with 11 bases remaining between them. The CDR3 sequence is CATSREISTYEQYF. The CDR3 region has the DNA TGTGCCACCAGCAGGGAGATTTCCACCTACGAGCAGTACTTC.

CDR3 sequence reads: CAWSEGSNYGYTF. DNA for the CDR3: TGTGCCTGGAGCGAGGGGTCTAACTATGGCTACACCTTC. V gene TRBV30 combines with J gene TRBJ1-2, with D possibly TRBD1 on 5 matching bases. V was clipped by 3 bases and J by 0 bases, with 8 bases between them. The CDR3 length is 13 residues. Germline V gene data show CDR1 as GTSNPN and CDR2 as SVGIG (reference sequence).

Comment on this clonotype: One junction end disagrees with the germline gene, perhaps due to a read error. CDR3 sequence reads: CGSSSAQETQYF. CDR3 sequence (DNA): TGTGGCAGCAGTTCTGCTCAAGAGACCCAGTACTTC. V usage is TRBV6-2 or TRBV6-3 and J usage is TRBJ2-5, with no clear D. This CDR3 is 12 amino acids long. Germline CDR1 reads MNHEY; CDR2 reads SVGEGT.

This clonotype was found a few times. The CDR3 spells CASSLRLVESYERQYF. The CDR3 nucleotides are TGTGCCAGCAGCTTGAGACTAGTGGAATCCTACGAGCGGCAGTACTTC. The chain carries TRBV7-6 and TRBJ2-7; a possible D gene is TRBD2 (6 bases). CDR3 length: 16 amino acids. Trimming took 3 bases from V and 9 from J, leaving 24 bases between them. Germline CDR1 reads SGHVS; CDR2 reads FNYEAQ.

This clonotype was seen once. The V gene is TRBV5-1, the J gene TRBJ2-3; no firm D call. V dropped 0 bases and J dropped 8 bases, with 10 bases sitting between them. The length of the CDR3 is 13 residues. The germline gives CDR1 SGHRS, CDR2 YFSETQ. CDR3: CASSLVLQGTQYF. As DNA, the CDR3 is TGCGCCAGCAGCTTGGTACTCCAAGGTACGCAGTATTTT.

The chain couples TRBV7-8 to TRBJ2-5; no clear D gene. Germline loops: CDR1 SGHVS, CDR2 FQNEAQ. This CDR3 contains 15 residues. The V and J ends lost 0 bases and 4 bases respectively, with 12 bases between them. The CDR3 reads CASSLASIGRETQYF. The DNA for the CDR3 is TGTGCCAGCAGCTTAGCGTCCATAGGCCGAGAGACCCAGTACTTC.